One sample yielded the 6 T cell receptor beta chains listed below, sequenced in a study of vaccination and CD4 T cells after COVID-19. Regarding treatment: roughly ten-day PBMC culture with coronavirus spike peptide pools or control peptides (ViraFEST assay). Once obtained from cultured CD4+ T cells, the DNA was sequenced using the Oncomine TCR Beta short-read assay. One entry per CDR3 protein, called by TCRdb with MiXCR from the PCR reads. Of 9,500 to 15,000 distinct CDR3 sequences listed, approximately 46% are singletons. Their target antigens are unknown. The material sequenced was CD4+ T cells from blood, cultured in vitro. The source is a human donor who had recovered from COVID-19.

A few counts support this clonotype. The rearrangement links TRBV6-1 to TRBJ1-6; 10 bases agree with TRBD1. The junction had 7 bases not matched to a gene; V was cut back by 5 bases and J by 9 bases. The germline V gene has CDR1 MNHNS and CDR2 SASEGT. This CDR3 contains 15 residues. CDR3 sequence: CASSRGGQGTSPLHF. Here the CDR3 DNA reads TGTGCCAGCAGTCGTGGGGGACAGGGGACTTCACCCCTCCACTTT.

This clonotype appeared a few times. The genes are TRBV15 and TRBJ2-3; 7 bases align to TRBD2. This CDR3 has 15 amino acids. V shed 7 bases, J shed 0 bases, and the junction held 7 bases outside the gene matches. Germline V gene lookup returns CDR1 LNHNV and CDR2 YYDKDF (reference sequence). The CDR3 spells CATTPSGTSTDTQYF. In DNA form, the CDR3 reads TGTGCCACCACTCCTAGCGGTACTAGCACAGATACGCAGTATTTT. The full variable domain, with the rest looked up from reference TRBV15 and TRBJ2-3, is DAMVIQNPRYQVTQFGKPVTLSCSQTLNHNVMYWYQQKSSQAPKLLFHYYDKDFNNEADTPDNFQSRRPNTSFCFLDIRSPGLGDTAMYLCATTPSGTSTDTQYFGPGTRLTVL.

The chain carries TRBV6-5 and TRBJ2-7, with 7 bases that match TRBD1. J was trimmed by 2 bases and V by 2 bases; bases with no gene match: 6. The germline gives CDR1 MNHEY, CDR2 SVGAGI. The CDR3 is 15 amino acids. The CDR3 protein is CASSYRDRDPYEQYF. In DNA form, the CDR3 reads TGTGCCAGCAGTTACCGAGACAGGGACCCCTACGAGCAGTACTTC.

The gene calls are TRBV20-1 and TRBJ2-4; perhaps D is TRBD1 or TRBD2 (5 bases each). The CDR3 runs 14 residues. Germline values: CDR1 DFQATT, CDR2 SNEGSKA (reference sequence). Trimming removed 2 bases at V and 1 base at J, with 9 bases between. The CDR3 sequence: CSARNGDAKNIQYF. The CDR3 DNA sequence: TGCAGTGCTAGAAACGGGGACGCCAAAAACATTCAGTACTTC.

The gene calls are TRBV28 and TRBJ2-4, with 7 bases lining up with TRBD2. The CDR3 consists of 12 residues. J lost 5 bases, V lost 11 bases, and 6 bases had no gene match. Germline CDR1 reads MDHEN; CDR2 reads SYDVKM. The CDR3 DNA reads as TGTGCCGCTGGGACTACCCAAAACATTCAGTACTTC. It translates to CAAGTTQNIQYF.

The table lists this clonotype with a few counts. The chain uses TRBV19 and TRBJ1-5; 11 positions match TRBD1. The V gene end was trimmed by 10 bases and the J gene end by 0 bases; junction bases not matched to a gene: 8. The CDR3 covers 16 residues. Germline V gene data show CDR1 as LNHDA and CDR2 as SQIVND (reference sequence). CDR3 DNA: TGTGCCACCGGGACAGGGGGGAAATATAGCAATCAGCCCCAGCATTTT. Protein product: CATGTGGKYSNQPQHF.